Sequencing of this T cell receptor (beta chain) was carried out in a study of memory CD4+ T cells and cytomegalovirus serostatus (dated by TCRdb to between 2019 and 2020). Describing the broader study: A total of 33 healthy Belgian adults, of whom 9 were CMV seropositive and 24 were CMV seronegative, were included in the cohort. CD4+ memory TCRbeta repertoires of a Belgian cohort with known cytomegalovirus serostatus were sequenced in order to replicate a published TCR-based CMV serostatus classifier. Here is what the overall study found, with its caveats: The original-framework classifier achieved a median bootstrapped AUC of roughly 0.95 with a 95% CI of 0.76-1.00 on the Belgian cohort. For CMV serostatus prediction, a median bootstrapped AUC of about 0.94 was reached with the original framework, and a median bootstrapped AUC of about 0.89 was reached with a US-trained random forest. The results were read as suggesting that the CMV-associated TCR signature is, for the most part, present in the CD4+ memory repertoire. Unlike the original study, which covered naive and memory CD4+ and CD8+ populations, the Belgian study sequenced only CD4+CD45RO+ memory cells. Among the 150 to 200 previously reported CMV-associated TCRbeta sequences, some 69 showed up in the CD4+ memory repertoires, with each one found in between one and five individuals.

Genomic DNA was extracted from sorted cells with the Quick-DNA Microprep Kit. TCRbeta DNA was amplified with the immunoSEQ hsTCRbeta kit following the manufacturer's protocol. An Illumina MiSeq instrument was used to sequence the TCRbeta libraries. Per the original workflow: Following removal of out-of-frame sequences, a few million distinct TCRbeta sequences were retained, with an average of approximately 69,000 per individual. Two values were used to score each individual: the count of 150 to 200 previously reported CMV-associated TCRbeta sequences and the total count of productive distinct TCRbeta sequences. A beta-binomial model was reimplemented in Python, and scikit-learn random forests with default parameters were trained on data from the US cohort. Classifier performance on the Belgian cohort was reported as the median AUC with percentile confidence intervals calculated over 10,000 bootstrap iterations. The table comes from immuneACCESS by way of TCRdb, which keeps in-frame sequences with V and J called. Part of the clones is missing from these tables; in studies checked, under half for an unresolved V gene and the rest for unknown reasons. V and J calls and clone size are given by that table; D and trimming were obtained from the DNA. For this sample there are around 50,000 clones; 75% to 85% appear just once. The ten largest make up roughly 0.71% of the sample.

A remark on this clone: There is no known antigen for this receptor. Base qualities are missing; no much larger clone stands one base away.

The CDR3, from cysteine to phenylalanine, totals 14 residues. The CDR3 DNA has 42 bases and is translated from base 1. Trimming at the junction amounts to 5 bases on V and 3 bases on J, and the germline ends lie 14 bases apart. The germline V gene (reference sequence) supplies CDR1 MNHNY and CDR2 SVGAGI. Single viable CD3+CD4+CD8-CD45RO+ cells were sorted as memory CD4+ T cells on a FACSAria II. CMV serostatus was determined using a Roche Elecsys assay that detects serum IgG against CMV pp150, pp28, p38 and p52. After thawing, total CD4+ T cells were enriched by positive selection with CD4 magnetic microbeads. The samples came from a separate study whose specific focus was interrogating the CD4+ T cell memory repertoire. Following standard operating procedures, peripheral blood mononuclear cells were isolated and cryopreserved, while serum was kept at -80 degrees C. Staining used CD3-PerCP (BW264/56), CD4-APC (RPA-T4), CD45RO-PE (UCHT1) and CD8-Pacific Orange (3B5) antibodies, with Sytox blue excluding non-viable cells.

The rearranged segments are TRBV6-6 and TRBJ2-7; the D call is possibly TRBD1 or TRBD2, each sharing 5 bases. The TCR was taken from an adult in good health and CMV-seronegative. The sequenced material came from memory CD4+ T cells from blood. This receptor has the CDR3 CASSVPGTGYEQYF. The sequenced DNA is TGTGCCAGCAGTGTCCCCGGGACGGGCTACGAGCAGTACTTC.